The 14 T cell receptor beta chains in this list originate from one sample, sequenced in a study of response to subunit inactivated influenza vaccine. Using its own MiXCR run on the RT-PCR reads, TCRdb lists one record per CDR3 protein. The sample lists more than 450,000 distinct CDR3 sequences; 10% to 15% were seen once. The sample was PBMCs from blood, taken on the day of vaccination. The receptors stem from a man aged 45-60 years who received an inactivated influenza vaccine.

This clonotype has ten or more counts. The chain links TRBV27 to TRBJ2-5; D is perhaps TRBD1 or TRBD2 (5 bases each). V was shortened by 4 bases and J by 2 bases, with 8 bases between the two germline ends. CDR1 is MNHEY and CDR2 is SMNVEV in the germline V gene (reference sequence). The CDR3 consists of 13 residues. CDR3 in amino acids: CASSSGRQETQYF. CDR3 nucleotides: TGTGCCAGCAGTTCGGGACGGCAAGAGACCCAGTACTTC.

V and J are TRBV4-1 and TRBJ1-2; TRBD1 might be the D (5 bases). The germline gives CDR1 MGHRA, CDR2 YSYEKL. Trimming took off 3 bases at V and 8 bases at J, with 10 bases between the two ends. This CDR3 contains 12 residues. The CDR3 spells CASSQAGFGYTF. The CDR3 DNA is TGCGCCAGCAGCCAGGCAGGGTTCGGCTACACCTTC.

This chain joins TRBV9 and TRBJ1-3; D might be TRBD1 (6 bases). CDR3 length: 16 residues. Germline lookup yields CDR1 SGDLS and CDR2 YYNGEE. V lost 2 bases, J lost 0 bases, and 12 bases lay in between. Written as DNA, the CDR3 is TGTGCCAGCAGCGTCACCGGGACACTCTCTGGAAACACCATATATTTT. This encodes CASSVTGTLSGNTIYF.

There are many counts of this clonotype. The rearrangement joins TRBV5-5 to TRBJ1-2, with a tentative D call TRBD1 (5 bases). The CDR3 is 14 amino acids. The germline V gene encodes CDR1 SGHKS and CDR2 YYEKEE (reference sequence). Trimming left V 4 bases short and J 4 bases short, with 14 bases between. The CDR3 loop reads CASSPQGVTYGYTF. The DNA for the CDR3 is TGTGCCAGCAGCCCCCAAGGGGTAACCTATGGCTACACCTTC.

This clonotype occurred many times. V gene TRBV11-1 combines with J gene TRBJ2-2; 12 bases match TRBD2. The CDR3 is 18 residues long. The junction had 8 bases not matched to a gene; V was cut back by 1 base and J by 5 bases. CDR1 SGHAT and CDR2 FQDESV come from the germline V gene (reference sequence). The chain's CDR3 is CASSLVVGLAGPTGELFF. DNA for the CDR3: TGTGCCAGCAGCTTAGTCGTCGGACTAGCGGGACCTACCGGGGAGCTGTTTTTT.

The table lists this clonotype with many counts. This chain links TRBV20-1 with TRBJ1-4, with D perhaps TRBD1 (6 bases). Germline lookup yields CDR1 DFQATT and CDR2 SNEGSKA (reference sequence). V was clipped by 6 bases and J by 4 bases, with 12 bases between them. The CDR3 runs 13 residues. The CDR3 region is CSALTGINEKLFF. As DNA, the CDR3 is TGCAGTGCCTTGACAGGAATTAATGAAAAACTGTTTTTT.

This clonotype appeared a few times. V usage is TRBV20-1 and J usage is TRBJ1-6; 10 bases fit TRBD1. Germline loops: CDR1 DFQATT, CDR2 SNEGSKA (reference sequence). The CDR3 sequence is 16 residues long. V dropped 0 bases and J dropped 10; count of bases not matched to a gene: 9. The chain's CDR3 is CSARDIRTGGGSPLHF. DNA for the CDR3: TGCAGTGCTAGAGATATTCGGACAGGGGGAGGATCACCCCTCCACTTT.

The J gene is TRBJ1-1, the V gene TRBV5-4, with D maybe TRBD1 (5 bases). The CDR3 has 15 residues. The V end lost 4 bases, the J end lost 2 bases, and 15 bases lay between the germline ends. Germline assignment: CDR1 SGHNT and CDR2 YYREEE (reference sequence). The CDR3 sequence: CASSPRQSGNTEAFF. In DNA, the CDR3 is TGTGCCAGCAGCCCCCGACAGTCAGGAAACACTGAAGCTTTCTTT.

The J gene is TRBJ2-3, the V gene TRBV19, with D unclear. V dropped 1 base and J dropped 5 bases, with 7 bases sitting between them. The CDR3 consists of 13 residues. Germline values: CDR1 LNHDA, CDR2 SQIVND (reference sequence). The CDR3 nucleotides read TGTGCCAGTAGTATAGGCGATAGAGATACGCAGTATTTT. Translating it yields CASSIGDRDTQYF.

This clonotype came up a few times. The CDR3 loop reads CSARDGDRRDEQFF. The CDR3 DNA sequence: TGCAGTGCTAGAGATGGGGACAGGCGGGATGAGCAGTTCTTC. The J gene is TRBJ2-1, the V gene TRBV20-1; 8 bases map to TRBD1. After removal of 0 bases from V and 8 bases from J, the junction contained 6 bases not matched to a gene. Per the germline V gene, CDR1 is DFQATT and CDR2 is SNEGSKA (reference sequence). There are 14 residues in the CDR3.

This clonotype was detected only a few times. The missing conserved phenylalanine or tryptophan at the end of this CDR3 makes a read error likely. No DNA is shown, since the ends of the CDR3 on it are uncertain; the CDR3 is the one TCRdb lists. This chain uses TRBV3-1 with TRBJ2-1; whether TRBD1, the table's D call, matches the DNA was not checked. Germline loops: CDR1 LGHDT, CDR2 YNNKEL (reference sequence). The CDR3 is 10 amino acids in total, end residues counted. CDR3: CASSQEGPGA.

The J gene is TRBJ1-2, the V gene TRBV20-1, with D hard to call. The germline gives CDR1 DFQATT, CDR2 SNEGSKA (reference sequence). This CDR3 has 13 amino acids. V was cut by 3 bases and J by 0 bases, with 8 bases left in between. CDR3 in amino acids: CSASGVANYGYTF. The CDR3 bases are TGCAGTGCTAGCGGCGTAGCTAACTATGGCTACACCTTC.

This clonotype was seen a few times. V gene TRBV5-1 combines with J gene TRBJ2-2; D may match TRBD1 or TRBD2 (5 bases each). The V end lost 7 bases, the J end lost 0 bases, and 19 bases lay between the germline ends. Germline V gives CDR1 SGHRS, CDR2 YFSETQ. This CDR3 comprises 17 residues. CDR3 DNA sequence: TGCGCCAGCGCACGGAGTCCACGGGGACCGAACACCGGGGAGCTGTTTTTT. Residues: CASARSPRGPNTGELFF.

The chain links TRBV12-3 or TRBV12-4 to TRBJ1-1; maybe TRBD1 (5 bases). V lost 3 bases and J 3 bases, leaving 11 bases between the germline ends. This CDR3 region has 14 residues. This CDR3 reads CASSFRGGYTEAFF. CDR3 in DNA: TGTGCCAGCAGTTTTAGGGGTGGGTACACTGAAGCTTTCTTT.